This T cell receptor (beta chain) was found in a study of shared clonotypes between healthy human individuals. Findings of the study overall: Clonotypes shared by all four sorted-subset donors had higher generation probabilities than non-shared clonotypes.

Method: immunoSEQ multiplex PCR; TCRdb's copy keeps in-frame clones and lacks some. The sample has some 2,000,000 clones; around 96% are singletons. Positively selected for CCR7, the CD45RO-negative cells used as naive CD8 cells excluded terminally differentiated effector memory CD45RA+ cells. Germline CDR1 reads MNHEY; CDR2 reads SMNVEV (reference sequence). V was pared by 5 bases and J by 5 bases, with 6 bases between. This CDR3 is built from 11 residues. A word on this clone: Its specificity is unknown.

The V gene is TRBV27, the J gene TRBJ1-2; unclear D gene. Sequenced: naive CD8+ T cells sorted from blood. The TCR sequence derives from a man aged 18 to 29 in good health. The CDR3 here is CASSQTYGYTF. CDR3 in DNA: TGTGCCAGCAGTCAAACGTATGGCTACACCTTC.